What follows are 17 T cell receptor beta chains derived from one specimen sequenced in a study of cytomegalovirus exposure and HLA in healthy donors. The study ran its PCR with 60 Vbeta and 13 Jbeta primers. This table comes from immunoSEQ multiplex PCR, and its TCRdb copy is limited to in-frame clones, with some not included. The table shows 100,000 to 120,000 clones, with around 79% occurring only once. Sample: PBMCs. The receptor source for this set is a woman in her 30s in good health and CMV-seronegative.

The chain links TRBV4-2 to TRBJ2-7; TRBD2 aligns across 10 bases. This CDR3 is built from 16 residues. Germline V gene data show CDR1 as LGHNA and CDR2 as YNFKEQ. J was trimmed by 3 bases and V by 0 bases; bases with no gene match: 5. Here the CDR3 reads CASSQDSGTSVYEQYF. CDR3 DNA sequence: TGTGCCAGCAGCCAAGACTCCGGGACTAGCGTCTACGAGCAGTACTTC.

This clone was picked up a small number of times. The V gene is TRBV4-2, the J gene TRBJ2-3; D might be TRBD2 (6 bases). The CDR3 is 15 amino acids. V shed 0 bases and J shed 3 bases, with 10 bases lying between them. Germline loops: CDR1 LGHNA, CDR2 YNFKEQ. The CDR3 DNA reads TGTGCCAGCAGCCAAGATCAACTAGCAACAGATACGCAGTATTTT. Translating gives CASSQDQLATDTQYF.

CDR3 sequence (DNA): TGTGCCTGGAGGCCACGTCTAGCGGGCACAGATACGCAGTATTTT. It translates to CAWRPRLAGTDTQYF. The chain employs TRBV30 and TRBJ2-3, with 7 bases identical to TRBD2. Germline trimming cut 3 bases from V and 1 base from J; bases unmatched to any gene: 7. The CDR3 length is 15 residues. Germline lookup yields CDR1 GTSNPN and CDR2 SVGIG (reference sequence).

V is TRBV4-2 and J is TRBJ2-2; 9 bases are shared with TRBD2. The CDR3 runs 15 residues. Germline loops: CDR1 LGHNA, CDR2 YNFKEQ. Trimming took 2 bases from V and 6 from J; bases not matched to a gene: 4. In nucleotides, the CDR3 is TGTGCCAGCAGCCAACGCGGGGGGGCGTCCGGGGAGCTGTTTTTT. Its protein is CASSQRGGASGELFF.

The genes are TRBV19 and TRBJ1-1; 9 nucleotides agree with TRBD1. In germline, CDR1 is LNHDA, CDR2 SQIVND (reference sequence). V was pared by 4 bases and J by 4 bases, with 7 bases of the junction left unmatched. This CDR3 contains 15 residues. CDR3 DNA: TGTGCCAGTAGTACAGGGGACAGGGATATCACTGAAGCTTTCTTT. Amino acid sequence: CASSTGDRDITEAFF.

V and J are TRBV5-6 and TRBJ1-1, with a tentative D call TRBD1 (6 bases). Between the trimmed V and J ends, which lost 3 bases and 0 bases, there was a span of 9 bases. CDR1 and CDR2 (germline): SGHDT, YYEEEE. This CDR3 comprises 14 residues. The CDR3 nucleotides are TGTGCCAGCAGCTCACAGGGTCTGAACACTGAAGCTTTCTTT. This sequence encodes CASSSQGLNTEAFF.

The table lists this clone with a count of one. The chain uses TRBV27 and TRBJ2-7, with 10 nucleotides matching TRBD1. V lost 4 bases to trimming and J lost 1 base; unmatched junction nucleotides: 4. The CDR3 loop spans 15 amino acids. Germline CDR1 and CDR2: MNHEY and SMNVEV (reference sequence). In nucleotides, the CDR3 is TGTGCCAGCAGTTCAGGGACAGGGGTTTCCTACGAGCAGTACTTC. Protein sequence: CASSSGTGVSYEQYF.

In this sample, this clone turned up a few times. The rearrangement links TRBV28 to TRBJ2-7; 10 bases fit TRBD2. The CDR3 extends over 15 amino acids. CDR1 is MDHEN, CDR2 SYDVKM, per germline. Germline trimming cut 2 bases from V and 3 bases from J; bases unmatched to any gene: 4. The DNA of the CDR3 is TGTGCCAGCAGTTTAGGGCTAGCGGGAGTCTACGAGCAGTACTTC. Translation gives CASSLGLAGVYEQYF.

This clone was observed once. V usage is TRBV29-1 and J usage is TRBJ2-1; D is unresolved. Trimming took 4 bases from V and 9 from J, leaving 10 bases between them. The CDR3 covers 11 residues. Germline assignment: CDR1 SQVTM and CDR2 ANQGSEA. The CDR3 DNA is TGCAGCGTTGGAGAGCCAGGTGAGCAGTTCTTC. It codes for CSVGEPGEQFF.

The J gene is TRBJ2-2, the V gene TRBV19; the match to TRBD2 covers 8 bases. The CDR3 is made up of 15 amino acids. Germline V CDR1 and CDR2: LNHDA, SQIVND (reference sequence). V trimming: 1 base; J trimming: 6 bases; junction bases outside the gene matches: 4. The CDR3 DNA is TGTGCCAGTAGTATAGCGGGGGGGCCTGCCGGGGAGCTGTTTTTT. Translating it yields CASSIAGGPAGELFF.

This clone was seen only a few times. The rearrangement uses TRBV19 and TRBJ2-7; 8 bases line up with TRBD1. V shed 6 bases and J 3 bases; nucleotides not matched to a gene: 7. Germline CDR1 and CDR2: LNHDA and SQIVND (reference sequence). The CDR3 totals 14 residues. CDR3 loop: CASSHGTGLYEQYF. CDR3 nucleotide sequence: TGTGCCAGTAGCCATGGGACAGGCCTCTACGAGCAGTACTTC.

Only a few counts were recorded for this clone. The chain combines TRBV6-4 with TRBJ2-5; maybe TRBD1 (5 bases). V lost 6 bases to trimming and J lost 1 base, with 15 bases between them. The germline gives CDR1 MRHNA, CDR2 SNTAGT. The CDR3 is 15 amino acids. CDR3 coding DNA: TGTGCCAGCAGGTTTCCAGGGCGAATCCAAGAGACCCAGTACTTC. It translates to CASRFPGRIQETQYF.

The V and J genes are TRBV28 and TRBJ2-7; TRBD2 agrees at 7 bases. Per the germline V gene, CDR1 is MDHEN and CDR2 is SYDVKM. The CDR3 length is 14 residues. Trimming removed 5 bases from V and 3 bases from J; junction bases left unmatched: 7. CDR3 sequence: CASSPLAVNYEQYF. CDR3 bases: TGTGCCAGCAGTCCCCTAGCGGTTAACTACGAGCAGTACTTC.

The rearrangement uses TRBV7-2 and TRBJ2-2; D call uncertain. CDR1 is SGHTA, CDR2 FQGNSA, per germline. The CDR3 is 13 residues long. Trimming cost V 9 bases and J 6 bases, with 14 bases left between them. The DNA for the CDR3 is TGTGCCAGTTCTTCCCTAGTCGCCGGGGAGCTGTTTTTT. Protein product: CASSSLVAGELFF.

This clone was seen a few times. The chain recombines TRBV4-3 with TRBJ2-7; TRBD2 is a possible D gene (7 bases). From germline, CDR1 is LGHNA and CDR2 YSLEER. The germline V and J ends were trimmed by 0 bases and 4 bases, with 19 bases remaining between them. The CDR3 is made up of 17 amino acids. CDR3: CASSQDRSGRGGYEQYF. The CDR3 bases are TGCGCCAGCAGCCAAGATAGGAGCGGCAGGGGAGGGTACGAGCAGTACTTC.

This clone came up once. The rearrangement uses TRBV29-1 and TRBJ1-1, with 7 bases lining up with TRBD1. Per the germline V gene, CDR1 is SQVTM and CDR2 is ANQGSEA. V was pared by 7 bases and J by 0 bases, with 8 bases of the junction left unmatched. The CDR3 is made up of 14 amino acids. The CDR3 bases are TGCAGCGCTAGGACAGGTGGAGTGAACACTGAAGCTTTCTTT. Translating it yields CSARTGGVNTEAFF.

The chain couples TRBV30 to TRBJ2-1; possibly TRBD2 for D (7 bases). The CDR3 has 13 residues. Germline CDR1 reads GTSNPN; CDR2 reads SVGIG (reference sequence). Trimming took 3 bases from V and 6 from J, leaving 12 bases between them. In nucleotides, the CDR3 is TGTGCCTGGAGCCGGGGGGCGGGCAATGAGCAGTTCTTC. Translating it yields CAWSRGAGNEQFF.